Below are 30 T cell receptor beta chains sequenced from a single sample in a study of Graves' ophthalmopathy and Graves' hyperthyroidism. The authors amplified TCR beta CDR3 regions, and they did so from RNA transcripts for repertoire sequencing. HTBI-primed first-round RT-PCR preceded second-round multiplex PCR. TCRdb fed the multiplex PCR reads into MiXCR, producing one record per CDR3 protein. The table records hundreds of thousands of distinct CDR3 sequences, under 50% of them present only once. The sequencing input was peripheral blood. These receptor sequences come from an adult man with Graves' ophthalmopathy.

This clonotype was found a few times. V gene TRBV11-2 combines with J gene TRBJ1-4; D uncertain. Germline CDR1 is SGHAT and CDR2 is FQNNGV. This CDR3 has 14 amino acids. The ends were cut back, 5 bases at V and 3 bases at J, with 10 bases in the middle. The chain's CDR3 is CASSIDGPNEKLFF. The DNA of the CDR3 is TGTGCCAGCAGCATTGACGGACCTAATGAAAAACTGTTTTTT.

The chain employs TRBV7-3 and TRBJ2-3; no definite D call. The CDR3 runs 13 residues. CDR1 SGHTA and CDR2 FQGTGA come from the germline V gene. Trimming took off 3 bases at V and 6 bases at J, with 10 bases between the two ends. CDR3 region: CASSLVPRDTQYF. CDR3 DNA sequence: TGTGCCAGCAGCTTGGTTCCTCGGGATACGCAGTATTTT.

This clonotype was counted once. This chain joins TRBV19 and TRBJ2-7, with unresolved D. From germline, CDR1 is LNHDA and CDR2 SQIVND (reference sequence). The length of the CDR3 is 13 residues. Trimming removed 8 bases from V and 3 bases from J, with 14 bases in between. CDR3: CASARPGFYEQYF. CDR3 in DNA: TGTGCCAGTGCCAGGCCAGGATTCTACGAGCAGTACTTC.

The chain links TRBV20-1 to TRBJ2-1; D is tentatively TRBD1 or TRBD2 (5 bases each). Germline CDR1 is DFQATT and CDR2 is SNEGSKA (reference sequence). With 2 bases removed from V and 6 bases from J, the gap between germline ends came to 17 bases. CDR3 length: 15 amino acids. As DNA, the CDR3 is TGCAGTGCTAGAATCTTGGGGGAGCGAATCAATGAGCAGTTCTTC. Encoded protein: CSARILGERINEQFF.

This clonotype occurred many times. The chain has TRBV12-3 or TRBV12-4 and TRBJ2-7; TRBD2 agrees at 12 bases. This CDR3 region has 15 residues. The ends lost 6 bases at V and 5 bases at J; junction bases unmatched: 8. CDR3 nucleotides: TGTGCCAGCAGACGAGGACTAGCGGGGCTCCACGAGCAGTACTTC. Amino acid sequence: CASRRGLAGLHEQYF.

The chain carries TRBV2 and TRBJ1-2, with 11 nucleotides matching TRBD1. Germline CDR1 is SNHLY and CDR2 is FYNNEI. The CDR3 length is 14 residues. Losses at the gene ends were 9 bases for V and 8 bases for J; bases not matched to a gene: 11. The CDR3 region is CARFRTGGDKGYTF. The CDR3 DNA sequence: TGTGCCAGGTTTCGGACAGGGGGCGATAAAGGCTACACCTTC.

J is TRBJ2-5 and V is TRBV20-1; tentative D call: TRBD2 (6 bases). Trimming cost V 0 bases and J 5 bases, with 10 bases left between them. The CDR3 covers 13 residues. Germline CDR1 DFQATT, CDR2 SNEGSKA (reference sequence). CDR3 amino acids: CSARDPSGETQYF. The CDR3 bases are TGCAGTGCTAGAGATCCGAGCGGGGAGACCCAGTACTTC.

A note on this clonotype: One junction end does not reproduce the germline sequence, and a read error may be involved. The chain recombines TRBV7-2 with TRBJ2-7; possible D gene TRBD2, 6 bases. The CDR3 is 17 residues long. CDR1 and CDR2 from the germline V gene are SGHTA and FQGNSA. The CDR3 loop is CASSFGRASDYTGELYF. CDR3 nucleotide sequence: TGTGCCAGCAGCTTTGGCCGTGCTAGCGATTACACCGGGGAGCTGTACTTC.

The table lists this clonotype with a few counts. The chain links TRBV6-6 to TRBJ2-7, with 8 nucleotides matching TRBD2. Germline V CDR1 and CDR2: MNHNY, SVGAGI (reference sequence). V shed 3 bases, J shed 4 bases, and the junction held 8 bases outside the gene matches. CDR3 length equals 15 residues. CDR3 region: CASSYRSGSEYEQYF. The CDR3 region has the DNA TGTGCCAGCAGTTATCGCAGCGGGAGCGAATACGAGCAGTACTTC.

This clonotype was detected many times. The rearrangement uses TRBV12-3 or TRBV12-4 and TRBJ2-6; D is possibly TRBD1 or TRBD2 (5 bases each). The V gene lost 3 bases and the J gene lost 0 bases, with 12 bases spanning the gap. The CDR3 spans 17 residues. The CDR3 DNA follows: TGTGCCAGCAGTTTGAAGACAGCGGTCTCTGGGGCCAACGTCCTGACTTTC. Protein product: CASSLKTAVSGANVLTF.

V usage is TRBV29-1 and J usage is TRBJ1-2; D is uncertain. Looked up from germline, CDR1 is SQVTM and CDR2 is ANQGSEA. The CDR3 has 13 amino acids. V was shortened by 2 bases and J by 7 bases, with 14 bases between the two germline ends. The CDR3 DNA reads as TGCAGCGTTGAAAGGGAAAGGGTTGGTGGCTACACCTTC. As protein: CSVERERVGGYTF.

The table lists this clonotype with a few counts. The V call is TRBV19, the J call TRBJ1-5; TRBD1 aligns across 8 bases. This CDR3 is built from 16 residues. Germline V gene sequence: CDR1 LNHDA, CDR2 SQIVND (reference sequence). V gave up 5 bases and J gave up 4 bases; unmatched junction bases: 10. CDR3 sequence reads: CASSEVGTGDNQPQHF. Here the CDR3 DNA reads TGTGCCAGTAGTGAAGTCGGGACAGGCGATAATCAGCCCCAGCATTTT.

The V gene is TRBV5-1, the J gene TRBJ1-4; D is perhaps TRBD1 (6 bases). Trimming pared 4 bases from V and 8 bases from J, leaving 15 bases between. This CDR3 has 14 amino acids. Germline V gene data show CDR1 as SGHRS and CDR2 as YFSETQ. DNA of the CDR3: TGCGCCAGCAGCGAAGACAGGAGGGGCGAAAAACTGTTTTTT. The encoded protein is CASSEDRRGEKLFF.

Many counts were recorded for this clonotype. CDR3 amino acids: CASSWGGYSNQPQHF. The DNA for the CDR3 is TGTGCCAGTAGCTGGGGAGGCTATAGCAATCAGCCCCAGCATTTT. This rearrangement joins TRBV19 to TRBJ1-5; D gene unclear. CDR3 length equals 15 residues. V lost 6 bases and J 0 bases, leaving 12 bases between the germline ends. Germline CDR1 and CDR2: LNHDA and SQIVND (reference sequence). Full variable domain (remainder filled in from reference TRBV19 and TRBJ1-5): DGGITQSPKYLFRKEGQNVTLSCEQNLNHDAMYWYRQDPGQGLRLIYYSQIVNDFQKGDIAEGYSVSREKKESFPLTVTSAQKNPTAFYLCASSWGGYSNQPQHFGDGTRLSIL.

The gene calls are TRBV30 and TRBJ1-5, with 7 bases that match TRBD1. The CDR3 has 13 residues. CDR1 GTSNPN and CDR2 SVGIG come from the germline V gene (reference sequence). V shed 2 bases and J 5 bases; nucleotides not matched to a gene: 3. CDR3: CAWSSQGDQPQHF. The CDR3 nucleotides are TGTGCCTGGAGTTCGCAGGGGGATCAGCCCCAGCATTTT. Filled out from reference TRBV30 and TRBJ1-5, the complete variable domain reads SQTIHQWPATLVQPVGSPLSLECTVEGTSNPNLYWYRQAAGRGLQLLFYSVGIGQISSEVPQNLSASRPQDRQFILSSKKLLLSDSGFYLCAWSSQGDQPQHFGDGTRLSIL.

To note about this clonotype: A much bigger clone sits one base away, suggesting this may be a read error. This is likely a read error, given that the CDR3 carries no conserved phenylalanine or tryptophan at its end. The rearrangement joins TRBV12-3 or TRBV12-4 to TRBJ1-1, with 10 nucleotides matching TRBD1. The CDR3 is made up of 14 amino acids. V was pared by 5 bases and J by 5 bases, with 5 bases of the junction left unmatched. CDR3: CASSPDRGMTEAFS. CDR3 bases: TGTGCCAGCAGTCCGGACAGGGGGATGACTGAAGCTTTCTCT.

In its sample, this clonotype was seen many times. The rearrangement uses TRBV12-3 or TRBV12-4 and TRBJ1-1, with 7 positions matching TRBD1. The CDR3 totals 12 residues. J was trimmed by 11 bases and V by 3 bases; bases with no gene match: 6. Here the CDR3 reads CASSFNRGRAFF. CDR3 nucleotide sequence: TGTGCCAGCAGTTTTAACAGGGGCAGGGCTTTCTTT.

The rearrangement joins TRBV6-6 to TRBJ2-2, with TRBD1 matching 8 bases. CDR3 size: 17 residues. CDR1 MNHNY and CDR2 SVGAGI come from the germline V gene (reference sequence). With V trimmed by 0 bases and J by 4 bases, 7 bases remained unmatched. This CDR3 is CASSYSTGTGSTGELFF. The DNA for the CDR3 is TGTGCCAGCAGTTACTCCACCGGGACAGGCAGCACCGGGGAGCTGTTTTTT.

The CDR3 region is CASSLVSLGTGGGETQHF. Written as DNA, the CDR3 is TGTGCCAGCAGCTTAGTGTCCCTCGGGACAGGGGGCGGAGAGACCCAGCATTTT. The chain carries TRBV7-3 and TRBJ1-5; 12 bases align to TRBD1. Unmatched junction bases numbered 16, after V lost 2 bases and J lost 11 bases. The CDR3 is 18 residues long. CDR1 and CDR2 from the germline V gene are SGHTA and FQGTGA. Full variable domain (missing parts from reference TRBV7-3 and TRBJ1-5): GAGVSQTPSNKVTEKGKYVELRCDPISGHTALYWYRQSLGQGPEFLIYFQGTGAADDSGLPNDRFFAVRPEGSVSTLKIQRTERGDSAVYLCASSLVSLGTGGGETQHFGDGTRLSIL.

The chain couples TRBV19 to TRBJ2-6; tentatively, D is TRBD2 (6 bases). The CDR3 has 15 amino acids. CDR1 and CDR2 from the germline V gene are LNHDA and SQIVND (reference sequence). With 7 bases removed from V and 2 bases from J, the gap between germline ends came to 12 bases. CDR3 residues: CASTSGGAGANVLTF. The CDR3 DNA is TGTGCCAGTACAAGCGGAGGGGCTGGGGCCAACGTCCTGACTTTC.

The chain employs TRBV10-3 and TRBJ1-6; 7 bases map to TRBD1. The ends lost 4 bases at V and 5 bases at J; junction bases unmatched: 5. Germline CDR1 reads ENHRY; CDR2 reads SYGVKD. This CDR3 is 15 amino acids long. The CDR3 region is CAISGQGSHNSPLHF. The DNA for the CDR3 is TGTGCCATCAGTGGACAGGGTAGCCATAATTCACCCCTCCACTTT.

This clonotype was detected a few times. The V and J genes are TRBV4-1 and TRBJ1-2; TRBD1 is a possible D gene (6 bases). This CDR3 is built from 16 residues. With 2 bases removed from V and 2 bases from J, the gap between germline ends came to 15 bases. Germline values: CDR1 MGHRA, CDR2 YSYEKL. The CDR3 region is CASSQPVQGPNYGYTF. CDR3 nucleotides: TGCGCCAGCAGCCAACCAGTACAGGGACCAAACTATGGCTACACCTTC.

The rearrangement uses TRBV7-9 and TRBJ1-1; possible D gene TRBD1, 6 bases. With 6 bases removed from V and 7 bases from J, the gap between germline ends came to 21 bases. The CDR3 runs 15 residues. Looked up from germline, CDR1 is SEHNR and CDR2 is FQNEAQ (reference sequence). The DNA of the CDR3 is TGTGCCAGCAGTGAAAGGAAGGGGGGCCGGATTGAAGCTTTCTTT. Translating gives CASSERKGGRIEAFF.

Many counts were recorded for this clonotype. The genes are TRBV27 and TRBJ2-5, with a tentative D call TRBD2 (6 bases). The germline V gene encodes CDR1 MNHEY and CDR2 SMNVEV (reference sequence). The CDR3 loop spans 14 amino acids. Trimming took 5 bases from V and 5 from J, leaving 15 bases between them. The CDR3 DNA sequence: TGTGCCAGCAGTCCCCACGGGCGGGGTGAGACCCAGTACTTC. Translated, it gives CASSPHGRGETQYF.

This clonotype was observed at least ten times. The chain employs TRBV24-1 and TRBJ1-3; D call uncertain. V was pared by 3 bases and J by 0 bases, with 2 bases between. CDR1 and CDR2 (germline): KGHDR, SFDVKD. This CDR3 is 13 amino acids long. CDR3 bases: TGTGCCACCAGTGATCACTCTGGAAACACCATATATTTT. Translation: CATSDHSGNTIYF.

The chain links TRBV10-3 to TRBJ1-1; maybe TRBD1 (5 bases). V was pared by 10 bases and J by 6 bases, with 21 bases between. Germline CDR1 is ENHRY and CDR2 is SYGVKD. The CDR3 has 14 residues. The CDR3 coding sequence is TGTGCCAGCAGGTCCCCCGGGACGACATCTGAAGCTTTCTTT. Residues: CASRSPGTTSEAFF.

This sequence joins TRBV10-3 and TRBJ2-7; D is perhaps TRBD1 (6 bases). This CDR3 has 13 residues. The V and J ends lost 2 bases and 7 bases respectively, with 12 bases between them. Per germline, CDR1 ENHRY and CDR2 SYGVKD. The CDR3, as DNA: TGTGCCATCAGTGAGAGGACAGAGGCGGAGCAGTACTTC. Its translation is CAISERTEAEQYF.

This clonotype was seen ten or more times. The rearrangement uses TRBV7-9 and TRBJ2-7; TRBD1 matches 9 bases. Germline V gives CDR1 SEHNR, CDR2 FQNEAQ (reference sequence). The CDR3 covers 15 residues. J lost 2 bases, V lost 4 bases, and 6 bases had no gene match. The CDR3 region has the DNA TGTGCCAGCAGCTCAGGCCGGGACAGGGCCTACGAGCAGTACTTC. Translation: CASSSGRDRAYEQYF. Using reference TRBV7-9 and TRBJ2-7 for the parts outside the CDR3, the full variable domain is DTGVSQNPRHKITKRGQNVTFRCDPISEHNRLYWYRQTLGQGPEFLTYFQNEAQLEKSRLLSDRFSAERPKGSFSTLEIQRTEQGDSAMYLCASSSGRDRAYEQYFGPGTRLTVT.

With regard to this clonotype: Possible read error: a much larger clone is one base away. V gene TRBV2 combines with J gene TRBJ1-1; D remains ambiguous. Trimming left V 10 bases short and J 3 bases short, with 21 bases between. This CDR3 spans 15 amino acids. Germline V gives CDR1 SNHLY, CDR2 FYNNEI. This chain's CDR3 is CANSFSLVGYTEAFF. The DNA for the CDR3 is TGTGCCAACAGCTTTTCTCTGGTTGGGTACACTGAAGCTTTCTTT.

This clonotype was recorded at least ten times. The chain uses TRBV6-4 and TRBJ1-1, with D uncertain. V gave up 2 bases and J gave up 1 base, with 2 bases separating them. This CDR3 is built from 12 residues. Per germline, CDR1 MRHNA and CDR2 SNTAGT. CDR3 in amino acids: CASSDENTEAFF. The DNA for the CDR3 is TGTGCCAGCAGTGACGAGAACACTGAAGCTTTCTTT.